This is a list of T cell receptor beta chains from one sample in a study of blood T cell repertoires in COVID-19. Profiled with immunoSEQ multiplex PCR; TCRdb holds only in-frame clones, not every one. The sample has some 210,000 clones, 84% seen once. What was sequenced was peripheral blood. The receptors stem from a woman aged 45-59 years with active or convalescent COVID-19. CDR3s include the opening cysteine and the closing phenylalanine or tryptophan. A D gene is named only where the DNA matches it firmly. Size is stated for part of the rows, as once, few or many counts, or as a class when the clone is expanded.

clone size: .; V gene: TRBV15; J gene: TRBJ1-4; D gene: .; CDR3 DNA: TGTGCCACCAGCAGAGATACCCCCACCCGACAGGTCGCCATTGAAAAACTGTTTTTT; CDR3 protein: CATSRDTPTRQVAIEKLFF
clone size: few; V gene: TRBV2; J gene: TRBJ2-5; D gene: .; CDR3 DNA: TGTGCCAGCAGTGAAGGACAGCACAAAGAGACCCAGTACTTC; CDR3 protein: CASSEGQHKETQYF
clone size: .; V gene: TRBV5-1; J gene: TRBJ2-6; D gene: .; CDR3 DNA: TGCGCCAGCAGCTCTCAGATCTCTGGGGCCAACGTCCTGACTTTC; CDR3 protein: CASSSQISGANVLTF
clone size: .; V gene: TRBV9; J gene: TRBJ1-2; D gene: .; CDR3 DNA: TGTGCCAGCAGCGTACAGGGGACGGGCTACACCTTC; CDR3 protein: CASSVQGTGYTF
clone size: .; V gene: TRBV11-2; J gene: TRBJ2-2; D gene: TRBD2; CDR3 DNA: TGTGCCAGCAGCTTAGGTACTAGCGGGAGTAACCCCGGGGAGCTGTTTTTT; CDR3 protein: CASSLGTSGSNPGELFF
clone size: .; V gene: TRBV2; J gene: TRBJ1-6; D gene: .; CDR3 DNA: TGTGCCAGCAGTGAAGACTACCACGGGAATTCACCCCTCCACTTT; CDR3 protein: CASSEDYHGNSPLHF
clone size: once; V gene: TRBV6-1; J gene: TRBJ1-2; D gene: .; CDR3 DNA: TGTGCCAGCAGTGAACAGGGAAACTATGGCTACACCTTC; CDR3 protein: CASSEQGNYGYTF
clone size: .; V gene: TRBV20-1; J gene: TRBJ2-7; D gene: .; CDR3 DNA: TGCAGTGCTAGTGCCCCGACGGGGGTCTCCTACGAGCAGTACTTC; CDR3 protein: CSASAPTGVSYEQYF
clone size: .; V gene: TRBV27; J gene: TRBJ2-7; D gene: TRBD1; CDR3 DNA: TGTGCCAGCAGTTTTACGGGACAGTTGACTTACGAGCAGTACTTC; CDR3 protein: CASSFTGQLTYEQYF
clone size: few; V gene: TRBV13; J gene: TRBJ1-4; D gene: .; CDR3 DNA: TGTGCCAGCAGCCCCCGAGGGCGGGATGAAAAACTGTTTTTT; CDR3 protein: CASSPRGRDEKLFF
clone size: .; V gene: TRBV10-2; J gene: TRBJ1-4; D gene: TRBD1; CDR3 DNA: TGCGCCAGCGCCCAGGGGGTTTTAGCTGAAAAACTGTTTTTT; CDR3 protein: CASAQGVLAEKLFF
clone size: .; V gene: TRBV5-1; J gene: TRBJ1-4; D gene: .; CDR3 DNA: TGCGCCAGCAGCCCCGGGCCGTGGGGCAGGGATGAAAAACTGTTTTTT; CDR3 protein: CASSPGPWGRDEKLFF
clone size: once; V gene: TRBV5-1; J gene: TRBJ1-2; D gene: .; CDR3 DNA: TGCGCCAGCAGTTTTGACAGAAACTATGGCTACACCTTC; CDR3 protein: CASSFDRNYGYTF
clone size: .; V gene: TRBV5-1; J gene: TRBJ1-2; D gene: TRBD1; CDR3 DNA: TGCGCCAGCAGCGCGTCGGGACAGGGGGCGGGAGGCTACACCTTC; CDR3 protein: CASSASGQGAGGYTF
clone size: .; V gene: TRBV7-6; J gene: TRBJ2-7; D gene: TRBD2; CDR3 DNA: TGTGCCAGCAGCTCCGGACTAGCGGGTACCATATACGAGCAGTACTTC; CDR3 protein: CASSSGLAGTIYEQYF
clone size: .; V gene: TRBV29-1; J gene: TRBJ1-4; D gene: .; CDR3 DNA: TGCAGCGTTGAGGGGGGGGCTAATGAAAAACTGTTTTTT; CDR3 protein: CSVEGGANEKLFF
clone size: .; V gene: TRBV28; J gene: TRBJ2-5; D gene: .; CDR3 DNA: TGTGCCAGCAGTTTCCCGGTTCAAGAGACCCAGTACTTC; CDR3 protein: CASSFPVQETQYF
clone size: .; V gene: TRBV27; J gene: TRBJ2-3; D gene: TRBD1; CDR3 DNA: TGTGCCAGCAGTCCCCGGACAGGTCTTGAGCAGTATTTT; CDR3 protein: CASSPRTGLEQYF
clone size: .; V gene: TRBV21-1; J gene: TRBJ1-1; D gene: .; CDR3 DNA: TGTGCCAGCAGCAACCCTGAGTCGGAGGGAATTGAAGCTTTCTTT; CDR3 protein: CASSNPESEGIEAFF
clone size: few; V gene: TRBV3-1/TRBV3-2; J gene: TRBJ1-2; D gene: .; CDR3 DNA: TGTGCCAGCAGCCAAGAGGGCAGGGCCCTTCGATTC; CDR3 protein: CASSQEGRALRF
clone size: .; V gene: TRBV6-5; J gene: TRBJ2-7; D gene: .; CDR3 DNA: TGTGCCAGCAGTTACCCCGGGTCCTACGAGCAGTACTTC; CDR3 protein: CASSYPGSYEQYF
clone size: few; V gene: TRBV10-2; J gene: TRBJ1-2; D gene: .; CDR3 DNA: TGCGCCAGCAGTGAGTCAGGGGCGGACAGCTATGGCTACACCTTC; CDR3 protein: CASSESGADSYGYTF